Detailed here is one T cell receptor beta chain. The CDR3 is 18 residues long. The trim removed 0 bases at V and 5 bases at J, leaving 10 bases unmatched. Per germline, CDR1 LGHNA and CDR2 YNFKEQ. The sample belongs to a study of control samples from healthy donors and cancer patients. Using immunoSEQ multiplex PCR, the repertoire was profiled, and TCRdb retains in-frame clones only, with some absent. The sample has 110,000 or so clones, 89% seen once. The sample comprised blood. This sequence originates from a man between 50 and 59 years old in good health. This chain joins TRBV4-2 and TRBJ2-5; 12 nucleotides line up with TRBD2. CDR3 in amino acids: CASSQEPASGGARETQYF. CDR3 coding DNA: TGTGCCAGCAGCCAAGAACCCGCTAGCGGGGGGGCTCGTGAGACCCAGTACTTC.